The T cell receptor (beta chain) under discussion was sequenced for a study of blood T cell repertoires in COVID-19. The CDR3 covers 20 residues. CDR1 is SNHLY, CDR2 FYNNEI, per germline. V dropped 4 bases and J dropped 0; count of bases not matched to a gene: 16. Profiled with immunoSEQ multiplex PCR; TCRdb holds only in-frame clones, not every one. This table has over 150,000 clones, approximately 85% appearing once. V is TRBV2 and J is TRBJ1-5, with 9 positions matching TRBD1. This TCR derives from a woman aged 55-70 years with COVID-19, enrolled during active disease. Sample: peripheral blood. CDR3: CASSARQGDLTVASNQPQHF. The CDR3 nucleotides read TGTGCCAGCAGTGCCCGACAGGGGGACCTCACCGTCGCTAGCAATCAGCCCCAGCATTTT.